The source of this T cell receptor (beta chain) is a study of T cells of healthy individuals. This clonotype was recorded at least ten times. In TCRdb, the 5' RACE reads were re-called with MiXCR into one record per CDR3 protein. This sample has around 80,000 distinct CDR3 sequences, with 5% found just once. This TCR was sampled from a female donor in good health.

CDR3 loop: CASQIIRAGRVGELFF. As DNA, the CDR3 is TGTGCCAGCCAAATAATTCGGGCGGGGCGGGTCGGGGAGCTGTTTTTT. The V call is TRBV11-2, the J call TRBJ2-2; TRBD2 is a possible D gene (6 bases). V lost 8 bases and J 7 bases, leaving 23 bases between the germline ends. CDR3 size: 16 residues. CDR1 and CDR2 from the germline V gene are SGHAT and FQNNGV.